Listed here is a single T cell receptor beta chain. This sample was included in a study of blood T cells in healthy people across ages. Total RNA was extracted at no less than 6 micrograms per sample. CDR1 and CDR2 from the germline V gene are MNHEY and SVGAGI. V gave up 6 bases and J gave up 0 bases, with 15 bases separating them. The CDR3 has 16 residues. Combining a sample-barcoded 5' primer with a J-beta primer mix, a second PCR ran for roughly 6 to 12 cycles. TCRdb analysed the 5' RACE reads with MiXCR anew, one entry per CDR3 protein. The sample includes about 1.8 million distinct CDR3 sequences, just under 50% of them seen just once.

Sequencing was performed on blood. The chain joins TRBV6-5 to TRBJ1-5; D remains unclear. The clonotype was recovered from a woman in her thirties or forties in good health. The CDR3 DNA follows: TGTGCCAGCAGCCCCGTGGGTCGGCTTAGCAATCAGCCCCAGCATTTT. Translated, it gives CASSPVGRLSNQPQHF.